One sample yielded the 9 T cell receptor beta chains listed below, sequenced in a study of blood T cell repertoires in COVID-19. TCRdb's table, derived via immunoSEQ multiplex PCR, lists solely in-frame clones and lacks some. The sample yields about 250,000 clones, about 79% seen once. Sequencing used peripheral blood. These receptors were obtained from a man aged 80 or over with acute or convalescent COVID-19.

This clone was counted only a few times. The chain couples TRBV4-1 to TRBJ1-3; no definite D call. The germline V and J ends were trimmed by 0 bases and 0 bases, with 12 bases remaining between them. The germline V gene has CDR1 MGHRA and CDR2 YSYEKL. CDR3 length equals 17 residues. The CDR3 is CASSQEGGRSSGNTIYF. The DNA of the CDR3 is TGCGCCAGCAGCCAAGAAGGAGGACGGAGCTCTGGAAACACCATATATTTT.

The genes are TRBV5-1 and TRBJ2-7; D unclear. The V gene lost 0 bases and the J gene lost 2 bases, with 15 bases spanning the gap. Germline values: CDR1 SGHRS, CDR2 YFSETQ. This CDR3 spans 16 amino acids. CDR3 DNA: TGCGCCAGCAGCTTGGATTCGGGTTACTTTGCCTACGAGCAGTACTTC. It translates to CASSLDSGYFAYEQYF.

The chain combines TRBV15 with TRBJ2-7; TRBD1 aligns across 7 bases. The V segment lost 4 bases and the J segment 2 bases; nucleotides outside the gene matches: 5. Germline V gene sequence: CDR1 LNHNV, CDR2 YYDKDF (reference sequence). This CDR3 is 14 amino acids long. CDR3 protein: CATSNRQGAYEQYF. The CDR3 nucleotides read TGTGCCACCAGCAATCGTCAGGGGGCCTACGAGCAGTACTTC.

This chain uses TRBV10-2 with TRBJ2-7; TRBD1 agrees at 9 bases. With 8 bases clipped from V and 3 bases from J, the junction kept 11 bases outside the gene matches. The CDR3 is 15 amino acids. CDR1 and CDR2 (germline): WSHSY, SAAADI. CDR3 sequence (DNA): TGCGCCAGCCTGGAAGCCGGGACAGGGATCTACGAGCAGTACTTC. This gives the protein CASLEAGTGIYEQYF.

The chain recombines TRBV20-1 with TRBJ1-2; tentative D call: TRBD1 (6 bases). In germline, CDR1 is DFQATT, CDR2 SNEGSKA (reference sequence). The ends were cut back, 3 bases at V and 8 bases at J, with 22 bases in the middle. The CDR3 runs to 15 residues. The CDR3 region is CSASRRDKGFGGYTF. As DNA, the CDR3 is TGCAGTGCTAGTCGCCGGGACAAGGGTTTTGGGGGCTACACCTTC.

The V call is TRBV4-1, the J call TRBJ2-3, with a tentative D call TRBD1 (6 bases). CDR1 is MGHRA and CDR2 is YSYEKL in the germline V gene. V lost 0 bases and J 4 bases, leaving 14 bases between the germline ends. The CDR3 totals 16 residues. CDR3 residues: CASSQETTGRADTQYF. As DNA, the CDR3 is TGCGCCAGCAGCCAAGAAACGACAGGCCGGGCAGATACGCAGTATTTT.

The chain employs TRBV30 and TRBJ1-6; D is uncertain. The germline V gene encodes CDR1 GTSNPN and CDR2 SVGIG (reference sequence). Trimming took off 0 bases at V and 3 bases at J, with 9 bases between the two ends. This CDR3 is built from 15 residues. The CDR3 DNA reads as TGTGCCTGGAGTGTAGTGAACTTCTATAATTCACCCCTCCACTTT. Its protein product is CAWSVVNFYNSPLHF.

In DNA, the CDR3 is TGCGCCAGCAGCTTCGAGGGACAGGGGAAAGGCTACACCTTC. This gives the protein CASSFEGQGKGYTF. The V gene is TRBV5-1, the J gene TRBJ1-2; 10 bases agree with TRBD1. The V segment lost 2 bases and the J segment 8 bases; nucleotides outside the gene matches: 6. The CDR3 consists of 14 residues. The germline gives CDR1 SGHRS, CDR2 YFSETQ.

The V and J genes are TRBV27 and TRBJ2-7; TRBD2 might be the D (5 bases). This CDR3 comprises 13 residues. Germline V gene sequence: CDR1 MNHEY, CDR2 SMNVEV (reference sequence). Trimming stripped 8 bases from V and 0 bases from J, with 11 bases between. The CDR3 sequence is CASGNGISYEQYF. As DNA, the CDR3 is TGTGCCAGCGGTAACGGGATCTCCTACGAGCAGTACTTC.